These 3 T cell receptor beta chains originate from one sample sequenced in a study of blood T cell repertoires in COVID-19. Some clones are missing from TCRdb's copy, which holds only in-frame ones; the method was immunoSEQ multiplex PCR. The sample yields 25,000 to 35,000 clones, roughly nine tenths seen once. The sample consisted of peripheral blood. Every receptor here comes from a human donor with active COVID-19. The donor label of this sample is uncertain.

The genes are TRBV7-9 and TRBJ2-4; 8 positions agree with TRBD1. The J segment lost 4 bases and the V segment lost 5 bases, leaving 4 bases of the junction unmatched. The CDR3 consists of 14 residues. Germline lookup yields CDR1 SEHNR and CDR2 FQNEAQ (reference sequence). The CDR3 DNA follows: TGTGCCAGCAGCACTTGGACAGGGAAAAACATTCAGTACTTC. This codes for CASSTWTGKNIQYF.

The V gene is TRBV5-1, the J gene TRBJ1-6; D gene unclear. In germline, CDR1 is SGHRS, CDR2 YFSETQ. CDR3 size: 19 residues. V shed 0 bases and J shed 0 bases, with 16 bases lying between them. For the CDR3, the DNA is TGCGCCAGCAGCTTGGCCCACCGGGGAGCCAGCTCCTATAATTCACCCCTCCACTTT. It specifies CASSLAHRGASSYNSPLHF.

The chain joins TRBV15 to TRBJ1-5, with TRBD1 as a possible D gene (5 bases). V shed 2 bases and J shed 2 bases, with 13 bases lying between them. Per germline, CDR1 LNHNV and CDR2 YYDKDF (reference sequence). The CDR3 is 16 residues long. The chain's CDR3 is CATSRQGNSGNQPQHF. CDR3 in DNA: TGTGCCACCAGCAGACAGGGAAATTCGGGCAATCAGCCCCAGCATTTT. The whole variable domain, remainder taken from reference TRBV15 and TRBJ1-5, is DAMVIQNPRYQVTQFGKPVTLSCSQTLNHNVMYWYQQKSSQAPKLLFHYYDKDFNNEADTPDNFQSRRPNTSFCFLDIRSPGLGDTAMYLCATSRQGNSGNQPQHFGDGTRLSIL.